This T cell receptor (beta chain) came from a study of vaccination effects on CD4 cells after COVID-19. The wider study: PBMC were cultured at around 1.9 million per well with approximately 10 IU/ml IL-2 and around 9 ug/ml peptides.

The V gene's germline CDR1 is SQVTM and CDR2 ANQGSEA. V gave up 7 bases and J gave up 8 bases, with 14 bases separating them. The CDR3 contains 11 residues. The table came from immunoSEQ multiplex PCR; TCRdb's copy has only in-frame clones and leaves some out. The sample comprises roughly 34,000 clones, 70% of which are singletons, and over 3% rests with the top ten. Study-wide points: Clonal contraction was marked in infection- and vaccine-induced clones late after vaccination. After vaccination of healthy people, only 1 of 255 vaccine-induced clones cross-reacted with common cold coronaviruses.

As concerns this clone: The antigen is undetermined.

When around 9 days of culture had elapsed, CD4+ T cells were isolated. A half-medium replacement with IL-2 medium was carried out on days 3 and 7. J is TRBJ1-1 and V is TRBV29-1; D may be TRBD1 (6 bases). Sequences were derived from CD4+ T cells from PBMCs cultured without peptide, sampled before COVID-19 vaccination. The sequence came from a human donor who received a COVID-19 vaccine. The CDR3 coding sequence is TGCAGCGGTGCCATACAGGGAGAAGCTTTCTTT. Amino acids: CSGAIQGEAFF.